Given below is one TCR beta chain in context. Its antigen is unidentified. The repertoire was sequenced with immunoSEQ multiplex PCR; TCRdb's copy has only in-frame clones and lacks some. The sample comprises tens of thousands of clones, about 82% of which are singletons, and 5.9% rests with the top ten. Prior autoimmune disease or systemic immunosuppression barred patients. This record comes from a study of OX40 agonist ivuxolimab in advanced cancers. Study information: The dose-escalation group included hepatocellular carcinoma, melanoma, renal cell carcinoma and head and neck cancer.

Whole-study findings and limits: Expanded clones tended on average to be more numerous among CD8+ T cells than CD4+. Clonal expansion by week 6 occurred in CD4+ and CD8+ blood T cells (at 0.1 to 3.0 mg/kg).

The CDR3 has 17 amino acids. The V and J genes are TRBV21-1 and TRBJ2-5; no check of the table's D call, TRBD1, against the DNA was made. TRBV21-1 is assigned pseudogene status. Sequenced here: CD4+ or CD8+ T cells sorted from blood, sampled in a trial of the OX40 agonist ivuxolimab. This TCR was sampled from an adult with an advanced solid tumor such as melanoma, head and neck, liver or kidney cancer. CDR3: CASSKGLLATGGETQYF. The CDR3 nucleotides read TGTGCCAGCAGCAAGGGACTCCTCGCGACAGGGGGAGAGACCCAGTACTTC.